This paragraph covers one T cell receptor beta chain sequence. These data are taken from a study of T cells in Graves' hyperthyroidism and ophthalmopathy. CDR1 DFQATT and CDR2 SNEGSKA come from the germline V gene (reference sequence). The CDR3 contains 11 residues. V was trimmed by 5 bases and J by 5 bases, leaving 10 bases between them. Aged 18 to 65, the patients had hyperthyroidism that was newly diagnosed and had lasted under 2 months. Patients were excluded because of uncontrolled infection, other autoimmune disease, pregnancy or lactation. Amplification of TCR beta CDR3 regions was performed using RNA transcripts as template. A first-round RT-PCR of the TCR CDR3 used the HTBI primer set. TCRdb called the multiplex PCR reads again in MiXCR, with one record for every CDR3 protein. This sample yields around 340,000 distinct CDR3 sequences, of which roughly 23% are seen a single time; less than 65% belongs to the top ten.

The material sequenced was blood. This sequence originates from a woman aged 45-65 years with Graves' hyperthyroidism. This chain links TRBV20-1 with TRBJ2-7; D may be TRBD1 (6 bases). The CDR3 spells CSASQGNEQYF. The CDR3 nucleotides are TGCAGTGCTTCACAGGGTAACGAGCAGTACTTC.